The next 13 T cell receptor beta chains were all read from a single sample in a study of graft-versus-host responses after intestinal transplantation. TCRdb's table, derived via immunoSEQ multiplex PCR, lists solely in-frame clones and lacks some. The table records 80,000 to 100,000 clones, 85% to 95% of them present only once. Their target antigens are unknown. The input for sequencing was unstimulated CD8+ T cells sorted from spleen or lymph node cells, taken before transplant. All receptors derive from a human donor who was the organ donor for an intestinal transplant.

About this clone: One end of the junction does not line up with germline, which may come from a read error. The J gene is TRBJ1-4, the V gene TRBV7-6; D is possibly TRBD1 (6 bases). Germline lookup yields CDR1 SGHVS and CDR2 FNYEAQ. This CDR3 spans 14 amino acids. CDR3 in amino acids: CASSLTAYRAKLFF. In DNA, the CDR3 is TGTGCCAGCAGCTTAACCGCCTACAGGGCGAAACTATTTTTT. The full variable domain, with the rest looked up from reference TRBV7-6 and TRBJ1-4, is GAGVSQSPRYKVTKRGQDVALRCDPISGHVSLYWYRQALGQGPEFLTYFNYEAQQDKSGLPNDRFSAERPEGSISTLTIQRTEQRDSAMYRCASSLTAYRAKLFFGSGTQLSVL.

J is TRBJ1-5 and V is TRBV30; D is unresolved. The germline V gene encodes CDR1 GTSNPN and CDR2 SVGIG (reference sequence). V gave up 0 bases and J gave up 3 bases, with 12 bases separating them. CDR3 size: 15 residues. CDR3 DNA sequence: TGTGCCTGGAGTGTAGGTACAGCACACAATCAGCCCCAGCATTTT. Encoded protein: CAWSVGTAHNQPQHF. Using reference TRBV30 and TRBJ1-5 for the parts outside the CDR3, the full variable domain is SQTIHQWPATLVQPVGSPLSLECTVEGTSNPNLYWYRQAAGRGLQLLFYSVGIGQISSEVPQNLSASRPQDRQFILSSKKLLLSDSGFYLCAWSVGTAHNQPQHFGDGTRLSIL.

The chain has TRBV25-1 and TRBJ2-5; 12 bases align to TRBD1. Germline values: CDR1 MGHDK, CDR2 SYGVNS. With 1 base clipped from V and 5 bases from J, the junction kept 5 bases outside the gene matches. The CDR3 runs 16 residues. The CDR3 nucleotides read TGTGCCAGCAGTGAATCGGGACAGGGGGCCTTGGAGACCCAGTACTTC. This encodes CASSESGQGALETQYF.

The J gene is TRBJ2-1, the V gene TRBV28; 11 bases fit TRBD2. There are 13 residues in the CDR3. V was pared by 9 bases and J by 4 bases, with 2 bases of the junction left unmatched. Germline assignment: CDR1 MDHEN and CDR2 SYDVKM. The CDR3: CASSGRGYNEQFF. The CDR3, as DNA: TGTGCCAGTAGCGGGAGGGGATACAATGAGCAGTTCTTC.

V usage is TRBV2 and J usage is TRBJ1-2; D unresolved. Germline values: CDR1 SNHLY, CDR2 FYNNEI. The ends were cut back, 1 base at V and 6 bases at J, with 12 bases in the middle. The CDR3 loop spans 14 amino acids. CDR3 DNA: TGTGCCAGCAGTGAAGAAGGAGTCCCCCATGGCTACACCTTC. Protein: CASSEEGVPHGYTF. Full variable domain (rest looked up from reference TRBV2 and TRBJ1-2): EPEVTQTPSHQVTQMGQEVILRCVPISNHLYFYWYRQILGQKVEFLVSFYNNEISEKSEIFDDQFSVERPDGSNFTLKIRSTKLEDSAMYFCASSEEGVPHGYTFGSGTRLTVV.

V and J are TRBV27 and TRBJ2-5; TRBD2 agrees at 10 bases. Germline V gives CDR1 MNHEY, CDR2 SMNVEV (reference sequence). Unmatched junction bases numbered 17, after V lost 2 bases and J lost 5 bases. The CDR3 is made up of 19 amino acids. The CDR3 region is CASSLPTGTSAGFMETQYF. For the CDR3, the DNA is TGTGCCAGCAGTTTACCTACCGGGACTAGCGCCGGATTTATGGAGACCCAGTACTTC.

The V gene is TRBV21-1, the J gene TRBJ1-3. TRBV21-1 is flagged as a pseudogene. CDR3 size: 12 residues. The CDR3 reads CASSNRGNTIYF. CDR3 nucleotide sequence: TGTGCCAGCAGCAACCGAGGCAACACCATATATTTT.

V is TRBV10-2 and J is TRBJ2-5, with D tentatively TRBD1 (6 bases). V gave up 10 bases and J gave up 1 base, with 13 bases separating them. The CDR3 is 13 residues long. CDR1 is WSHSY and CDR2 is SAAADI in the germline V gene. CDR3 DNA sequence: TGCGCCACCACACAGGGAATCCAAGAGACCCAGTACTTC. Amino acid sequence: CATTQGIQETQYF.

The V call is TRBV18, the J call TRBJ1-1; D unclear. The CDR3 is 15 residues long. Germline-derived CDR1 and CDR2 are KGHSH and LQKENI. V was trimmed by 2 bases and J by 3 bases, leaving 13 bases between them. The CDR3 DNA follows: TGTGCCAGCTCACCAGGCGGAGCCGTGTACACTGAAGCTTTCTTT. This translates into CASSPGGAVYTEAFF.

CDR3: CASRVLTGYEQYF. The CDR3 region has the DNA TGTGCCAGCAGGGTACTGACTGGCTACGAGCAGTACTTC. The V call is TRBV6-1, the J call TRBJ2-7, with D unresolved. Germline loops: CDR1 MNHNS, CDR2 SASEGT. This CDR3 comprises 13 residues. V lost 6 bases, J lost 3 bases, and 12 bases lay in between.

The V gene is TRBV11-3, the J gene TRBJ2-3; the match to TRBD1 covers 7 bases. The CDR3 covers 15 residues. The germline CDR1 and CDR2 sequences are SGHNT and YENEEA. The V and J ends lost 4 bases and 3 bases, in that order; junction bases with no gene match: 7. CDR3 coding DNA: TGTGCCAGCAGCTCTCGGGACAGTGAGACAGATACGCAGTATTTT. This codes for CASSSRDSETDTQYF.

This chain uses TRBV5-1 with TRBJ2-7; 8 bases agree with TRBD2. Germline V gene sequence: CDR1 SGHRS, CDR2 YFSETQ. V lost 3 bases to trimming and J lost 2 bases; unmatched junction nucleotides: 4. The CDR3 is 14 amino acids. For the CDR3, the DNA is TGCGCCAGCAGCTACGGGGGGGGACCCTACGAGCAGTACTTC. Amino acids: CASSYGGGPYEQYF.

This clone was recorded only once. The V gene is TRBV2, the J gene TRBJ2-7; possible D gene TRBD1, 6 bases. The CDR3 totals 15 residues. Germline CDR1 is SNHLY and CDR2 is FYNNEI. V was clipped by 1 base and J by 7 bases, with 17 bases between them. CDR3 bases: TGTGCCAGCAGTGAAGGACGCAGGGGATTGAGGGAGCAGTACTTC. Translating it yields CASSEGRRGLREQYF.